Listed below are T cell receptor beta chains from one sample, sequenced in a study of blood T cell repertoires in COVID-19. TCRdb's copy holds only in-frame clones and misses some; the assay was immunoSEQ multiplex PCR. In the table there are tens of thousands of clones, roughly three quarters of which are singletons. The sequencing input was peripheral blood. All receptors derive from a man aged 65-85 years with active or convalescent COVID-19. CDR3s include the opening cysteine and the closing phenylalanine or tryptophan. D genes are given only for firm matches. Clone size is stated in some rows and not others, as once, few, many or a class when expanded.

abundance	v_gene	d_gene	len	j_gene	CDR3nt	CDR3aa
-	TRBV18	TRBD1	15	TRBJ2-5	TGTGCCAGCTCACTCGGGACAGGGCCCTCCGAGACCCAGTACTTC	CASSLGTGPSETQYF
-	TRBV11-2	TRBD1	13	TRBJ2-5	TGTGCCAGCAGCTCCAGGGGGCAAGAGACCCAGTACTTC	CASSSRGQETQYF
-	TRBV7-9	-	15	TRBJ2-6	TGTGCCAGCAGCGGGACAAACTCTGGGGCCAACGTCCTGACTTTC	CASSGTNSGANVLTF
-	TRBV10-3	-	15	TRBJ1-5	TGTGCCATCAGTGAGAGGGGGTTGAGCAATCAGCCCCAGCATTTT	CAISERGLSNQPQHF
-	TRBV4-1	TRBD1	15	TRBJ1-4	TGCGCCAGCAGCCAATCGGGACAGTATAAAGAAAAACTGTTTTTT	CASSQSGQYKEKLFF
-	TRBV7-9	TRBD1	14	TRBJ2-5	TGTGCCAGCAGCCCTCAGACAGGGCGCGAGACCCAGTACTTC	CASSPQTGRETQYF
-	TRBV24-1	-	13	TRBJ2-3	TGTGCCACCCGGGGATCCAGCACAGATACGCAGTATTTT	CATRGSSTDTQYF
-	TRBV6-1	-	13	TRBJ1-1	TGTGCCAGCAGTGACAGATTCCTTTCTGAAGCTTTCTTT	CASSDRFLSEAFF
-	TRBV7-6	-	11	TRBJ1-5	TGTGCCAGCAGCTTCGGGGGACCCCAGCATTTT	CASSFGGPQHF
-	TRBV6-1	TRBD1	17	TRBJ2-6	TGTGCCAGCAGTGCACGACAGGGGCTGGCTGGGGCCAACGTCCTGACTTTC	CASSARQGLAGANVLTF
-	TRBV12-3/TRBV12-4	-	11	TRBJ2-2	TGTGCCACCCGCCGGACCGGGGAGCTGTTTTTT	CATRRTGELFF
once	TRBV5-1	TRBD1	15	TRBJ1-4	TGCGCCAGCAGCCGATCAGGGGGCGGAGATGAAAAACTGTTTTTT	CASSRSGGGDEKLFF
few	TRBV5-1	-	14	TRBJ1-2	TGCGCCAGCAGCCCCACACAGGGAACCTATGGCTACACCTTC	CASSPTQGTYGYTF
-	TRBV11-2	TRBD1	15	TRBJ1-6	TGTGCCAGCAGCCGGGGACAGATGGGGAATTCACCCCTCCACTTT	CASSRGQMGNSPLHF
-	TRBV6-1	-	12	TRBJ1-2	TGTGCCAGCAGTGATGGGGCGAATGGCTACACCTTC	CASSDGANGYTF
-	TRBV30	-	13	TRBJ2-5	TGTGCCTGGAGTCCTGGGGCGGCCGAGACCCAGTACTTC	CAWSPGAAETQYF
-	TRBV29-1	-	12	TRBJ2-4	TGCAGCGTTTTTTTAGCAGCCCAGCTTCAGTACTTC	CSVFLAAQLQYF
few	TRBV20-1	-	14	TRBJ2-2	TGCAGTGCTAGTTCCGGGAAAGTGACCGGGGAGCTGTTTTTT	CSASSGKVTGELFF
-	TRBV19	TRBD1	20	TRBJ1-5	TGTGCCAGTAGTATGGCAGGCAGGGGACAGGCAGCGGGCCCCAATCAGCCCCAGCATTTT	CASSMAGRGQAAGPNQPQHF
few	TRBV19	TRBD2	15	TRBJ2-1	TGTGCCAGTAGAAGGTCCGGGGGGGCCTACAATGAGCAGTTCTTC	CASRRSGGAYNEQFF
-	TRBV11-2	-	11	TRBJ2-7	TGTGCCAGCAGCTCTGGGGGGGAGCAGTACTTC	CASSSGGEQYF
-	TRBV5-1	-	13	TRBJ2-7	TGCGCCAGCAGCCCCGACAGTTACTACGAGCAGTACTTC	CASSPDSYYEQYF
-	TRBV14	-	15	TRBJ1-2	TGTGCCAGCAGCCAAGGGTCGAACAGGCGGCATGGCTACACCTTC	CASSQGSNRRHGYTF
-	TRBV4-1	-	15	TRBJ1-5	TGCGCCAGCAGCCAAGATTTCTCGGAGTATCAGCCCCAGCATTTT	CASSQDFSEYQPQHF
-	TRBV5-4	-	16	TRBJ2-2	TGTGCCAGCAGCTTGGGTTCAGGGATGAACACCGGGGAGCTGTTTTTT	CASSLGSGMNTGELFF
-	TRBV4-2	TRBD2	18	TRBJ2-1	TGTGCCAGCAGCCCAGGACTAGCGGGGGCCAAATCTAACAATGAGCAGTTCTTC	CASSPGLAGAKSNNEQFF
-	TRBV10-1	TRBD1	13	TRBJ2-2	TGCGCCGCCCCGGGACAGGGGCGAAGGGAGCTGTTTTTT	CAAPGQGRRELFF
-	TRBV30	-	14	TRBJ1-5	TGTGCCTGGAGTGTTCAGAGGGGGGGACAGCCCCAGCATTTT	CAWSVQRGGQPQHF
-	TRBV24-1	-	13	TRBJ1-5	TGTGCCACCGAGGGAATTGTTGGTCAGCCCCAGCATTTT	CATEGIVGQPQHF
-	TRBV29-1	-	12	TRBJ2-7	TGCAGCGGAGTCGCGAGCTCCTACGAGCAGTACTTC	CSGVASSYEQYF
-	TRBV7-9	TRBD1	14	TRBJ2-7	TGTGCCAGCAGCCCGGGACAGGTTTTTGACGAGCAGTACTTC	CASSPGQVFDEQYF
-	TRBV24-1	TRBD1	17	TRBJ1-5	TGTGCCACCAGTGATTGGAAGGGGACAGGGAACAATCAGCCCCAGCATTTT	CATSDWKGTGNNQPQHF
once	TRBV4-2	TRBD2	17	TRBJ2-1	TGTGCCAGCAGCCAAGATCCCGCGGGAGGGCGCGGGAATGAGCAGTTCTTC	CASSQDPAGGRGNEQFF
-	TRBV6-1	-	13	TRBJ1-1	TGTGCCAGCACCTATGAAGGGGGAGCTGAAGCTTTCTTT	CASTYEGGAEAFF
-	TRBV3-1/TRBV3-2	-	17	TRBJ1-3	TGTGCCAGCAGCCAGCAGAGCGGACAGTCTTCTGGAAACACCATATATTTT	CASSQQSGQSSGNTIYF
-	TRBV28	-	12	TRBJ1-1	TGTGCCGGGACGACAGGCAACACTGAAGCTTTCTTT	CAGTTGNTEAFF
few	TRBV7-9	TRBD1	13	TRBJ1-6	TGTGCCAGCGTAGGACAGGGTAATTCACCCCTCCACTTT	CASVGQGNSPLHF
-	TRBV19	-	14	TRBJ1-2	TGTGCCAGTAGTGTGGACGGGGGAAACTATGGCTACACCTTC	CASSVDGGNYGYTF
few	TRBV4-1	-	14	TRBJ1-4	TGCGCCAGCAGCCATAGCTGGTCTAATGAAAAACTGTTTTTT	CASSHSWSNEKLFF
-	TRBV12-3/TRBV12-4	-	13	TRBJ1-5	TGTGCCAGCAGTTTAGCGGGGGGTCAGCCCCAGCATTTT	CASSLAGGQPQHF
once	TRBV4-1	TRBD2	16	TRBJ2-1	TGCGCCAGCAGCCCGGGGGGGACAACTGGTTGGGATGAGCAGTTCTTC	CASSPGGTTGWDEQFF
-	TRBV6-5	-	15	TRBJ2-7	TGTGCCAGCACCCCGGGGAGGAGAATCTCCTACGAGCAGTACTTC	CASTPGRRISYEQYF
-	TRBV29-1	TRBD1	13	TRBJ1-2	TGCAGCGTGGGACAGGGGATGGACTATGGCTACACCTTC	CSVGQGMDYGYTF
once	TRBV5-1	TRBD1	15	TRBJ2-3	TGCGCCAGCAGCGAGACAGGGGGCTCGGGAGATACGCAGTATTTT	CASSETGGSGDTQYF
-	TRBV5-1	-	13	TRBJ2-2	TGCGCCAGCAGCCGTCGTGACACCGGGGAGCTGTTTTTT	CASSRRDTGELFF
-	TRBV5-4	-	13	TRBJ1-3	TGTGCCAGCAGCCCAGCACAGGGACGGGGTTTATATTTT	CASSPAQGRGLYF
-	TRBV6-5	-	14	TRBJ1-4	TGTGCCAGCAGTTCGGGGGGGCCTAATGAAAAACTGTTTTTT	CASSSGGPNEKLFF
once	TRBV6-5	-	11	TRBJ1-2	TGTGCCACTGACAGAAACTATGGCTACACCTTC	CATDRNYGYTF
-	TRBV6-6	TRBD2	13	TRBJ2-3	TGTGCCAGCAGATTACCTAGCGGGGGGGACGAGTATTTT	CASRLPSGGDEYF
-	TRBV21-1	-	16	TRBJ1-3	TGTGCCAGCAGCAAATCGCGGACAGGTCCTGGAAACACCATATATTTT	CASSKSRTGPGNTIYF
-	TRBV7-9	-	15	TRBJ1-2	TGTGCCAGCAGCTTAAAAGGGGCGGCAGGCTATGGCTACACCTTC	CASSLKGAAGYGYTF
-	TRBV18	TRBD1	14	TRBJ2-1	TGTGCCAGCTCACCGGGACAGCTCAGGCCTGAGCAGTTCTTC	CASSPGQLRPEQFF
-	TRBV3-1/TRBV3-2	-	13	TRBJ2-7	TGTGCCAGCAGCCAGTTCCCAGCCTACGAGCAGTACTTC	CASSQFPAYEQYF
-	TRBV28	TRBD1	13	TRBJ1-5	TGTGCCAGCAGTTTAATCGACAGGGCAGCCCAGCATTTT	CASSLIDRAAQHF